This TCR beta chain derives from a study of identical twins. A remark on this clonotype: Antigen unknown.

TCRdb ran MiXCR on the 5' RACE reads and lists one entry per CDR3 protein. The sample carries 500,000 to 650,000 distinct CDR3 sequences, roughly 6.6% recorded once. This CDR3 comprises 13 residues. The V and J ends lost 2 bases and 5 bases, in that order; junction bases with no gene match: 2. Germline CDR1 reads MNHNS; CDR2 reads SASEGT. Broader study findings: Modelling approaches yielded underestimates of out-of-frame TCR alpha sharing between monozygotic twins. Out-of-frame alpha sequences shared by twins showed excess low generation probability. A lower insertion count was a feature of abundant cord blood beta clonotypes, with no such feature in memory repertoires.

Separately, the same data were catalogued under a study of yellow fever vaccine responses in identical twins.

Material for sequencing was PBMCs. V gene TRBV6-1 combines with J gene TRBJ1-1, with 7 bases that match TRBD1. The TCR comes from a woman younger than 30 in good health. The CDR3 DNA reads TGTGCCAGCAGTGAAATACAGGGGACTGAAGCTTTCTTT. Translation gives CASSEIQGTEAFF.